This is a list of T cell receptor beta chains from one sample in a study of neurological immune-mediated disorders. MiXCR, applied by TCRdb to the 5' RACE reads, yields one record per CDR3 protein. The table lists around 49,000 distinct CDR3 sequences, over 8% of them singletons. The sequencing input was PBMCs. The receptors were sampled from a woman in her thirties or forties in good health. Both conserved end residues are part of each CDR3. The order of the fields is V gene, J gene, D gene, clone size, CDR3 DNA, CDR3 protein. D genes are given only for firm matches. The size entry gives once, few, many, or a class for an expanded clone.

TRBV20-1	TRBJ1-2	NA	many	TGCAGTGCGGTTATCTGGGGGGATTATGGCTACACCTTC	CSAVIWGDYGYTF
TRBV9	TRBJ1-1	NA	many	TGTGCCAGCAGCATCGGAAAGGTCACTTCGGCTTTCTTT	CASSIGKVTSAFF
TRBV4-1	TRBJ2-5	TRBD2	many	TGCGCCAGCAGCCGGCTGGGACTAGCAGGAGAGACCCAGTACTTC	CASSRLGLAGETQYF
TRBV12-3/TRBV12-4	TRBJ1-5	NA	many	TGTGCCAGCAGTTTAGCTCATCAGCCCCAGCATTTT	CASSLAHQPQHF
TRBV5-1	TRBJ2-1	NA	many	TGCGCCAGCAGCCTAGGCGACTCAAACAATGAGCAGTTCTTC	CASSLGDSNNEQFF
TRBV12-3/TRBV12-4	TRBJ2-1	NA	many	TGTGCCAGCAGTTTAGTGAGTTCTGAGCAGTTCTTC	CASSLVSSEQFF
TRBV5-1	TRBJ1-5	NA	many	TGCGCCAGCAGCTTGGCCCCAGGGGCCGGTCAGCCCCAGCATTTT	CASSLAPGAGQPQHF
TRBV5-1	TRBJ2-7	TRBD1	many	TGCGCCAGCAGCACTACAGGGGGTGGAGGCGAGCAGTACTTC	CASSTTGGGGEQYF
TRBV12-3/TRBV12-4	TRBJ2-2	NA	many	TGTGCCAGCAGTCGACAGGTGTCCGGGGAGCTGTTTTTT	CASSRQVSGELFF
TRBV10-3	TRBJ1-3	NA	many	TGTGCCATCAGTGAGTCTGCGGCTGACTCTGGAAACACCATATATTTT	CAISESAADSGNTIYF
TRBV5-1	TRBJ1-1	NA	many	TGCGCCAGCGGGCACCCAACGGGCGGGAACACTGAAGCTTTCTTT	CASGHPTGGNTEAFF
TRBV7-2	TRBJ2-1	TRBD2	many	TGTGCCAGCAGCTTAGTAAGCGGGAGCTCCTACAATGAGCAGTTCTTC	CASSLVSGSSYNEQFF
TRBV20-1	TRBJ1-1	NA	few	TGCAGTGCTAGACAAGGGTTCGGGTTGACTGAAGCTTTCTTT	CSARQGFGLTEAFF